The 18 T cell receptor beta chains reported below all come from one sample, sequenced in a study of blood T cell repertoires in COVID-19. Assay: immunoSEQ multiplex PCR; the TCRdb copy retains only in-frame clones and omits some. The data show roughly 80,000 clones, with 80% to 90% seen just once and roughly 18% held by the top ten. Material for sequencing was peripheral blood. The receptors were gathered from a woman aged 55-69 years with acute or convalescent COVID-19.

The rearrangement links TRBV7-2 to TRBJ1-2, with 10 bases identical to TRBD1. V lost 5 bases, J lost 7 bases, and 4 bases stayed unmatched. Germline V gene data show CDR1 as SGHTA and CDR2 as FQGNSA. This CDR3 has 13 amino acids. CDR3 amino acids: CASSPRTGGGYTF. Here the CDR3 DNA reads TGTGCCAGCAGCCCGAGGACAGGGGGTGGCTACACCTTC.

This clone showed up just a few times. This chain uses TRBV24-1 with TRBJ2-5; tentative D call: TRBD1 (6 bases). CDR3 length: 13 residues. Trimming cost V 5 bases and J 2 bases, with 8 bases left between them. Germline CDR1 reads KGHDR; CDR2 reads SFDVKD. CDR3 sequence reads: CATSVGQQETQYF. The DNA of the CDR3 is TGTGCCACCAGTGTCGGACAGCAAGAGACCCAGTACTTC.

The V and J genes are TRBV10-1 and TRBJ2-4, with 10 bases that match TRBD1. With V trimmed by 7 bases and J by 1 base, 1 base remained unmatched. Germline CDR1 WNHNN, CDR2 SYGVQD (reference sequence). This CDR3 spans 14 amino acids. The CDR3 protein is CASKGQGAKNIQYF. DNA for the CDR3: TGCGCCAGCAAGGGACAGGGGGCCAAAAACATTCAGTACTTC.

As concerns this clone: Different DNA sequences within this sample yield the same CDR3. The chain joins TRBV7-2 to TRBJ2-3, with TRBD2 matching over 10 bases. In germline, CDR1 is SGHTA, CDR2 FQGNSA. Unmatched junction bases numbered 7, after V lost 4 bases and J lost 3 bases. The CDR3 length is 16 residues. The CDR3 loop reads CASSSKRGGGTDTQYF. The CDR3 region has the DNA TGTGCCAGCAGCTCTAAGCGGGGGGGCGGTACAGATACGCAGTATTTT.

The rearrangement links TRBV18 to TRBJ1-6, with TRBD1 as a possible D gene (6 bases). This CDR3 is 14 amino acids long. The V gene lost 0 bases and the J gene lost 10 bases, with 10 bases spanning the gap. Germline V gives CDR1 KGHSH, CDR2 LQKENI. In DNA, the CDR3 is TGTGCCAGCTCACCACCGGGGGCGCAGTCACCCCTCCACTTT. Its protein product is CASSPPGAQSPLHF. Combining the CDR3 with reference TRBV18 and TRBJ1-6 gives the whole variable domain NAGVMQNPRHLVRRRGQEARLRCSPMKGHSHVYWYRQLPEEGLKFMVYLQKENIIDESGMPKERFSAEFPKEGPSILRIQQVVRGDSAAYFCASSPPGAQSPLHFGNGTRLTVT.

This sequence joins TRBV28 and TRBJ2-7; 12 bases are a match to TRBD2. After removal of 5 bases from V and 3 bases from J, the junction contained 5 bases not matched to a gene. Germline V gene sequence: CDR1 MDHEN, CDR2 SYDVKM. CDR3 length equals 15 residues. The CDR3, as DNA: TGTGCCAGCAGTAATCTAGCGGGGGGGCTCTACGAGCAGTACGTC. This sequence encodes CASSNLAGGLYEQYV.

This clone was picked up one time. The rearrangement links TRBV28 to TRBJ2-5; the match to TRBD2 covers 7 bases. The germline gives CDR1 MDHEN, CDR2 SYDVKM. V was clipped by 5 bases and J by 4 bases; unmatched bases: 7. The CDR3 covers 14 residues. CDR3 nucleotides: TGTGCCAGCAGTAATGGGGGGGGTGGAGAGACCCAGTACTTC. Its protein product is CASSNGGGGETQYF.

The genes are TRBV15 and TRBJ1-4, with D possibly TRBD1 on 6 matching bases. The CDR3 sequence is 15 residues long. Germline V gene sequence: CDR1 LNHNV, CDR2 YYDKDF (reference sequence). Between the trimmed V and J ends, which lost 1 base and 0 bases, there was a span of 6 bases. The CDR3 is CATSRGDTTNEKLFF. CDR3 bases: TGTGCCACCAGCAGAGGGGACACAACTAATGAAAAACTGTTTTTT.

The V and J genes are TRBV7-2 and TRBJ1-1; 8 nucleotides agree with TRBD1. V gave up 4 bases and J gave up 4 bases; unmatched junction bases: 5. Germline CDR1 is SGHTA and CDR2 is FQGNSA. The CDR3 loop spans 14 amino acids. The CDR3 protein is CASSWTGRGTEAFF. CDR3 sequence (DNA): TGTGCCAGCAGCTGGACAGGGAGGGGCACTGAAGCTTTCTTT.

This clone is medium-sized. The rearrangement links TRBV9 to TRBJ2-3; perhaps TRBD1 as D (6 bases). The germline CDR1 and CDR2 sequences are SGDLS and YYNGEE. Trimming removed 0 bases at V and 4 bases at J, with 9 bases between. The CDR3 length is 14 residues. The CDR3 DNA reads TGTGCCAGCAGCGTAGCTCAGGGGCCAGATACGCAGTATTTT. This translates into CASSVAQGPDTQYF.

V gene TRBV27 combines with J gene TRBJ1-5, with D perhaps TRBD1 (5 bases). This CDR3 is 15 amino acids long. CDR1 and CDR2 from the germline V gene are MNHEY and SMNVEV (reference sequence). The germline V and J ends were trimmed by 5 bases and 3 bases, with 14 bases remaining between them. The CDR3 loop reads CASSPSDRTNQPQHF. The CDR3 DNA sequence: TGTGCCAGCAGTCCTTCTGACAGAACCAATCAGCCCCAGCATTTT.

The V gene is TRBV5-1, the J gene TRBJ1-2; 9 bases match TRBD1. The CDR3 runs 15 residues. From germline, CDR1 is SGHRS and CDR2 YFSETQ. V gave up 5 bases and J gave up 2 bases; unmatched junction bases: 7. The CDR3 DNA is TGCGCCAGCAGGGGAGGAGGGACAGGGAACTATGGCTACACCTTC. As protein: CASRGGGTGNYGYTF.

J is TRBJ1-4 and V is TRBV5-1; 7 bases map to TRBD1. The CDR3 runs to 17 residues. J gave up 0 bases and V 1 base, and 6 bases lay outside the gene matches. Germline V gives CDR1 SGHRS, CDR2 YFSETQ. The CDR3 sequence: CASSLKGGSATNEKLFF. The CDR3 coding sequence is TGCGCCAGCAGCTTGAAAGGGGGCAGCGCAACTAATGAAAAACTGTTTTTT.

This clone has a handful of counts. The chain joins TRBV20-1 to TRBJ2-5, with a possible D match to TRBD1 (5 bases). This CDR3 comprises 11 residues. The V end was cut by 0 bases, the J end by 11 bases, with 10 bases between. Germline lookup yields CDR1 DFQATT and CDR2 SNEGSKA (reference sequence). CDR3 sequence reads: CSARDGARQYF. The CDR3 coding sequence is TGCAGTGCTAGAGATGGGGCACGACAGTACTTC.

This CDR3 is CASTPDRVNQPQHF. CDR3 bases: TGTGCCAGTACACCCGACAGGGTAAATCAGCCCCAGCATTTT. The V call is TRBV19, the J call TRBJ1-5; 7 nucleotides agree with TRBD1. The germline V gene has CDR1 LNHDA and CDR2 SQIVND (reference sequence). The CDR3 runs 14 residues. After removal of 7 bases from V and 4 bases from J, the junction contained 7 bases not matched to a gene.

The rearrangement uses TRBV6-2 or TRBV6-3 and TRBJ2-2; unclear D gene. The CDR3 sequence is 13 residues long. Per the germline V gene, CDR1 is MNHEY and CDR2 is SVGEGT. Trimming took 5 bases from V and 0 from J, leaving 4 bases between them. DNA of the CDR3: TGTGCCAGCAGTCCAGCGAACACCGGGGAGCTGTTTTTT. Protein product: CASSPANTGELFF.

The chain has TRBV6-5 and TRBJ2-7; D perhaps matches TRBD2 (6 bases). The ends were cut back, 2 bases at V and 2 bases at J, with 10 bases in the middle. Germline CDR1 and CDR2: MNHEY and SVGAGI. The CDR3 runs 14 residues. The CDR3 sequence: CASSYRRGAYEQYF. CDR3 nucleotides: TGTGCCAGCAGTTACCGGAGGGGTGCCTACGAGCAGTACTTC.

The gene calls are TRBV5-4 and TRBJ2-5, with 9 bases lining up with TRBD2. The CDR3 loop spans 17 amino acids. V shed 4 bases and J 5 bases; nucleotides not matched to a gene: 15. CDR1 is SGHNT and CDR2 is YYREEE in the germline V gene (reference sequence). This chain's CDR3 is CASSPGGPSGARETQYF. As DNA, the CDR3 is TGTGCCAGCAGCCCAGGGGGGCCTAGCGGGGCCCGGGAGACCCAGTACTTC.